The 13 T cell receptor beta chains given below trace back to one sample, sequenced in a study of vaccination and CD4 T cells after COVID-19. These receptors have no known antigen. The Oncomine TCR Beta short-read assay was what sequenced the DNA obtained from cultured CD4+ T cells. TCRdb redid the calling of the PCR reads with MiXCR, one entry per CDR3 protein. The sample has over 9,000 distinct CDR3 sequences; approximately 61% are singletons. Treatment noted: approximately nine-day PBMC culture with coronavirus spike peptide pools or control peptides (ViraFEST assay). Sequenced: CD4+ T cells from blood, cultured in vitro. The receptors originated from a human donor who had recovered from COVID-19.

The chain links TRBV7-9 to TRBJ2-7, with TRBD1 as a possible D gene (6 bases). Germline V gives CDR1 SEHNR, CDR2 FQNEAQ (reference sequence). Trimming removed 10 bases from V and 2 bases from J, with 15 bases in between. This CDR3 contains 13 residues. In nucleotides, the CDR3 is TGTGCCACCTCAGGGGTAAGGGCCTACGAGCAGTACTTC. This codes for CATSGVRAYEQYF.

This clonotype showed up just once. The CDR3 spells CASSEDYTDTQYF. CDR3 DNA: TGTGCCAGCAGTGAAGACTACACAGATACGCAGTATTTT. The gene calls are TRBV2 and TRBJ2-3; D call uncertain. Germline assignment: CDR1 SNHLY and CDR2 FYNNEI. This CDR3 has 13 amino acids. The V and J ends lost 1 base and 2 bases respectively, with 4 bases between them.

The chain uses TRBV6-1 and TRBJ1-1; D is uncertain. Germline CDR1 MNHNS, CDR2 SASEGT. Between the trimmed V and J ends, which lost 5 bases and 4 bases, there was a span of 11 bases. This CDR3 has 13 residues. This CDR3 is CASSHKSPTEAFF. The CDR3 nucleotides read TGTGCCAGCAGTCACAAGTCGCCCACTGAAGCTTTCTTT.

The chain has TRBV6-2 or TRBV6-3 and TRBJ1-4; D might be TRBD1 (5 bases). Looked up from germline, CDR1 is MNHEY and CDR2 is SVGEGT. V dropped 2 bases and J dropped 8 bases, with 15 bases sitting between them. This CDR3 has 15 amino acids. The CDR3 bases are TGTGCCAGCAGTTACGGCGAAACCCGGGGGGAAAAACTGTTTTTT. Translation: CASSYGETRGEKLFF.

The chain recombines TRBV5-4 with TRBJ2-5; 9 bases are shared with TRBD2. Germline values: CDR1 SGHNT, CDR2 YYREEE (reference sequence). V was pared by 2 bases and J by 2 bases, with 10 bases of the junction left unmatched. There are 17 residues in the CDR3. CDR3 nucleotide sequence: TGTGCCAGCAGCTTTGGCTCCTCGGCGGGGGGGCAAGAGACCCAGTACTTC. Translation: CASSFGSSAGGQETQYF. Filled out from reference TRBV5-4 and TRBJ2-5, the complete variable domain reads ETGVTQSPTHLIKTRGQQVTLRCSSQSGHNTVSWYQQALGQGPQFIFQYYREEENGRGNFPPRFSGLQFPNYSSELNVNALELDDSALYLCASSFGSSAGGQETQYFGPGTRLLVL.

This chain uses TRBV6-1 with TRBJ2-3; 12 positions match TRBD2. Per the germline V gene, CDR1 is MNHNS and CDR2 is SASEGT. The CDR3 has 18 residues. The trim removed 6 bases at V and 3 bases at J, leaving 13 bases unmatched. This CDR3 reads CASSPDLAGGARTDTQYF. The CDR3 DNA reads TGTGCCAGCAGCCCGGATCTAGCGGGGGGGGCCAGGACAGATACGCAGTATTTT.

V is TRBV6-2 or TRBV6-3 and J is TRBJ2-5, with D possibly being TRBD1 (6 bases). Germline V gives CDR1 MNHEY, CDR2 SVGEGT. The germline V and J ends were trimmed by 2 bases and 2 bases, with 15 bases remaining between them. The CDR3 is made up of 16 amino acids. The CDR3 sequence: CASSYRVGDTQETQYF. In nucleotides, the CDR3 is TGTGCCAGCAGTTACCGGGTGGGGGACACTCAAGAGACCCAGTACTTC.

The chain carries TRBV27 and TRBJ2-1; 8 bases fit TRBD1. The J segment lost 0 bases and the V segment lost 6 bases, leaving 7 bases of the junction unmatched. The germline CDR1 and CDR2 sequences are MNHEY and SMNVEV (reference sequence). The CDR3 runs 16 residues. CDR3 loop: CASSPDRVSSYNEQFF. The CDR3 bases are TGTGCCAGCAGCCCGGACAGGGTAAGCTCCTACAATGAGCAGTTCTTC.

The chain is built from TRBV15 and TRBJ1-5; D unclear. The CDR3 runs to 15 residues. Germline loops: CDR1 LNHNV, CDR2 YYDKDF (reference sequence). Trimming took off 5 bases at V and 3 bases at J, with 14 bases between the two ends. CDR3 DNA: TGTGCCACCAGCTCAGCCGACACTTACAATCAGCCCCAGCATTTT. It is translated as CATSSADTYNQPQHF.

This clonotype was recorded a few times. The V and J genes are TRBV20-1 and TRBJ2-7; D is uncertain. Germline V gives CDR1 DFQATT, CDR2 SNEGSKA (reference sequence). V was trimmed by 0 bases and J by 5 bases, leaving 8 bases between them. The CDR3 extends over 12 amino acids. CDR3 in amino acids: CSARDYLHEQYF. Written as DNA, the CDR3 is TGCAGTGCTAGAGATTACCTGCACGAGCAGTACTTC.

This sequence joins TRBV12-3 or TRBV12-4 and TRBJ1-1; 7 bases match TRBD1. After removal of 8 bases from V and 5 bases from J, the junction contained 14 bases not matched to a gene. This CDR3 comprises 15 residues. CDR3 sequence: CASLPAGGSWTEAFF. The CDR3 bases are TGTGCCAGCCTCCCCGCAGGGGGAAGTTGGACTGAAGCTTTCTTT.

This chain connects TRBV6-1 to TRBJ1-2; D remains ambiguous. Germline V gene sequence: CDR1 MNHNS, CDR2 SASEGT. The V and J ends lost 6 bases and 8 bases respectively, with 7 bases between them. The CDR3 runs to 10 residues. The DNA of the CDR3 is TGTGCCAGCAGGTTCGAGGGCTACACCTTC. The encoded protein is CASRFEGYTF.

This clonotype was counted a few times. CDR3 sequence: CASSLGGWAKNIQYF. The CDR3 nucleotides are TGTGCCAGCAGCTTAGGGGGCTGGGCCAAAAACATTCAGTACTTC. The chain links TRBV7-9 to TRBJ2-4, with D perhaps TRBD1 (5 bases). The CDR3 has 15 residues. The V end was cut by 1 base, the J end by 1 base, with 8 bases between. Germline V gene data show CDR1 as SEHNR and CDR2 as FQNEAQ (reference sequence).